Sequencing of this T cell receptor (beta chain) was carried out in a study of blood T cell repertoires in COVID-19. Study at large: PBMCs, B-cell-depleted T cells, or T cells were the source of the cDNA or gDNA that made up the material.

Trimming removed 1 base from V and 4 bases from J; junction bases left unmatched: 7. Germline CDR1 reads LNHNV; CDR2 reads YYDKDF (reference sequence). The CDR3 sequence is 16 residues long. In the authors' workflow: Scientists estimated how many nucleated cells there were by amplifying reference gene primers. Libraries were prepared by immunoSEQ multiplex PCR; TCRdb keeps only in-frame clonotypes and omits some of them. That table supplies the V and J calls and clone size; D and trimming were determined from the DNA. The sample holds 130,000 to 150,000 clones, over 70% seen once. The sequence was collected from an older woman with acute or convalescent COVID-19. This chain connects TRBV15 to TRBJ1-5; 7 bases match TRBD1. Sequenced: peripheral blood. CDR3 sequence reads: CATSRVPGGVNQPQHF. The CDR3, as DNA: TGTGCCACCAGCAGAGTGCCAGGGGGTGTGAATCAGCCCCAGCATTTT.